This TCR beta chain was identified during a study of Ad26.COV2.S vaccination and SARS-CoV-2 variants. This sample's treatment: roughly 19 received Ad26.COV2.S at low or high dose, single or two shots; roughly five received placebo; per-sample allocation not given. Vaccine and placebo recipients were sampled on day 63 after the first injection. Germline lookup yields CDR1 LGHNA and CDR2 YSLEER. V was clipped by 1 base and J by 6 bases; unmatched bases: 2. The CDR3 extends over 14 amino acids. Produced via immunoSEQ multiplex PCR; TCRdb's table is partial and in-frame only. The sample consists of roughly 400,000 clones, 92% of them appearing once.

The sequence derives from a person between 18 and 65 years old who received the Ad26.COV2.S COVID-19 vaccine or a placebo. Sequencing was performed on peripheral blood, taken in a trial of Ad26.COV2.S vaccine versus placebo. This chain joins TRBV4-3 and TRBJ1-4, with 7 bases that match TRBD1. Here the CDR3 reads CASSQGDRDEKLFF. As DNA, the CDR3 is TGCGCCAGCAGCCAAGGAGACAGGGATGAAAAACTGTTTTTT.